This entry lists 17 T cell receptor beta chains sequenced from one sample in a study of blood T cell repertoires in COVID-19. The assay was immunoSEQ multiplex PCR, and TCRdb's table has in-frame clones only and misses some. The profile shows over 150,000 clones, 80% to 90% of them singletons. Sequenced: peripheral blood. The source of these receptors is a woman between 55 and 75 years old with COVID-19, enrolled during active disease.

The chain recombines TRBV13 with TRBJ2-1, with D perhaps matching TRBD2 (5 bases). With 9 bases removed from V and 4 bases from J, the gap between germline ends came to 13 bases. CDR3 size: 13 residues. CDR1 and CDR2 from the germline V gene are PRHDT and FYEKMQ (reference sequence). CDR3 residues: CASRAAPYNEQFF. The CDR3 DNA reads TGTGCCAGTAGAGCGGCCCCTTACAATGAGCAGTTCTTC.

J is TRBJ1-4 and V is TRBV9; D may be TRBD1 (6 bases). This CDR3 is 16 amino acids long. Trimming removed 3 bases at V and 4 bases at J, with 16 bases between. Per the germline V gene, CDR1 is SGDLS and CDR2 is YYNGEE. The CDR3 DNA is TGTGCCAGCAGCGAGGGGGTTTCCAGCATTAATGAAAAACTGTTTTTT. Encoded protein: CASSEGVSSINEKLFF.

The genes are TRBV5-5 and TRBJ1-1, with D possibly TRBD1 on 5 matching bases. This CDR3 has 14 residues. Germline V gene sequence: CDR1 SGHKS, CDR2 YYEKEE (reference sequence). The ends were cut back, 0 bases at V and 7 bases at J, with 13 bases in the middle. The CDR3 DNA sequence: TGTGCCAGCAGCTTGGCCCCGACAGAGGTTGAAGCTTTCTTT. It encodes CASSLAPTEVEAFF.

This chain joins TRBV9 and TRBJ2-1; D might be TRBD2 (6 bases). This CDR3 is built from 15 residues. From germline, CDR1 is SGDLS and CDR2 YYNGEE. V was cut by 4 bases and J by 6 bases, with 17 bases left in between. CDR3 nucleotide sequence: TGTGCCAGCAGCCCAGACCCGGGAGAGGGCAATGAGCAGTTCTTC. Its translation: CASSPDPGEGNEQFF.

This clone appeared a single time. The chain carries TRBV30 and TRBJ1-2; D uncertain. Trimming took 0 bases from V and 4 from J, leaving 9 bases between them. CDR3 length: 13 residues. CDR1 is GTSNPN, CDR2 SVGIG, per germline (reference sequence). As DNA, the CDR3 is TGTGCCTGGAGTGTATTAAGAGCCTATGGCTACACCTTC. It yields the protein CAWSVLRAYGYTF.

The rearrangement joins TRBV19 to TRBJ1-4; the D gene is possibly TRBD1 (5 bases). Germline loops: CDR1 LNHDA, CDR2 SQIVND (reference sequence). V lost 1 base and J lost 8, with 17 bases in between. The CDR3 spans 16 residues. CDR3 amino acids: CASSIASGGVREKLFF. CDR3 coding DNA: TGTGCCAGTAGTATAGCCTCCGGAGGGGTTAGAGAAAAACTGTTTTTT.

The rearrangement joins TRBV29-1 to TRBJ2-3; possibly TRBD2 for D (6 bases). Germline assignment: CDR1 SQVTM and CDR2 ANQGSEA. This CDR3 is 13 amino acids long. The V and J ends lost 4 bases and 8 bases respectively, with 16 bases between them. The CDR3 DNA reads as TGCAGCGTTGGGGTCGGGGGAGGAGGTACGCAGTATTTT. Its protein is CSVGVGGGGTQYF.

This clone showed up just once. The chain combines TRBV5-8 with TRBJ2-1, with TRBD1 matching 7 bases. The germline V gene encodes CDR1 SGHTS and CDR2 YDEGEE. Trimming removed 1 base from V and 7 bases from J; junction bases left unmatched: 5. The CDR3 is 14 amino acids. The CDR3 region is CASSLRGQVNEQFF. The CDR3 bases are TGTGCCAGCAGCTTGCGAGGACAGGTTAATGAGCAGTTCTTC.

Concerning this clone itself: The sample contains more than one DNA sequence encoding this CDR3. The chain is built from TRBV5-1 and TRBJ1-2; D ambiguous. V dropped 4 bases and J dropped 7 bases, with 14 bases sitting between them. The CDR3 covers 13 residues. Per germline, CDR1 SGHRS and CDR2 YFSETQ. The CDR3 nucleotides are TGCGCCAGCAGCCCGGATCGAGGTCGTGGCTACACCTTC. As protein: CASSPDRGRGYTF.

The V call is TRBV19, the J call TRBJ2-1; the match to TRBD1 covers 7 bases. The germline V gene has CDR1 LNHDA and CDR2 SQIVND (reference sequence). The V gene end was trimmed by 7 bases and the J gene end by 7 bases; junction bases not matched to a gene: 10. CDR3 length equals 14 residues. The CDR3 coding sequence is TGTGCCAGTAATCGCCAGGGGGAGTTGAATGAGCAGTTCTTC. Protein product: CASNRQGELNEQFF. Full variable domain (outside the CDR3, taken from reference TRBV19 and TRBJ2-1): DGGITQSPKYLFRKEGQNVTLSCEQNLNHDAMYWYRQDPGQGLRLIYYSQIVNDFQKGDIAEGYSVSREKKESFPLTVTSAQKNPTAFYLCASNRQGELNEQFFGPGTRLTVL.

V gene TRBV10-3 combines with J gene TRBJ2-6, with a weak D call TRBD1 (5 bases). V shed 2 bases and J shed 12 bases, with 8 bases lying between them. The CDR3 has 12 amino acids. CDR1 ENHRY and CDR2 SYGVKD come from the germline V gene. The CDR3 loop is CAISEPTGVLTF. The CDR3 DNA follows: TGTGCCATCAGTGAGCCAACAGGCGTCCTGACTTTC.

The chain couples TRBV18 to TRBJ2-7, with D perhaps matching TRBD1 (6 bases). V lost 4 bases and J 4 bases, leaving 8 bases between the germline ends. The CDR3 length is 12 residues. Germline V gene lookup returns CDR1 KGHSH and CDR2 LQKENI. CDR3: CASSLDSYEQYV. In DNA, the CDR3 is TGTGCCAGCTCACTGGACAGTTACGAGCAGTACGTC.

The chain couples TRBV2 to TRBJ2-1; weak D call: TRBD2 (5 bases). V shed 7 bases and J shed 2 bases, with 12 bases lying between them. CDR1 is SNHLY and CDR2 is FYNNEI in the germline V gene. The CDR3 has 14 amino acids. The CDR3 sequence: CASKRESPYNEQFF. CDR3 coding DNA: TGTGCCAGCAAAAGGGAGAGCCCCTACAATGAGCAGTTCTTC.

The sample holds one count of this clone. The gene calls are TRBV5-1 and TRBJ2-1; no definite D call. The CDR3 is 14 residues long. Per the germline V gene, CDR1 is SGHRS and CDR2 is YFSETQ. V was clipped by 4 bases and J by 7 bases, with 15 bases between them. The CDR3 DNA reads as TGCGCCAGCAGCACTGACTCCCTTCGGAATGAGCAGTTCTTC. The encoded protein is CASSTDSLRNEQFF.

This chain connects TRBV9 to TRBJ2-1; TRBD2 matches 13 bases. Germline trimming cut 0 bases from V and 3 bases from J; bases unmatched to any gene: 3. CDR3 length equals 17 residues. From germline, CDR1 is SGDLS and CDR2 YYNGEE. For the CDR3, the DNA is TGTGCCAGCAGCGTAGCGGGACTAGCGGGGCACTACAATGAGCAGTTCTTC. Its protein is CASSVAGLAGHYNEQFF.

The rearrangement joins TRBV27 to TRBJ2-7; weak D call: TRBD1 (6 bases). From germline, CDR1 is MNHEY and CDR2 SMNVEV (reference sequence). The CDR3 runs 15 residues. Trimming took off 5 bases at V and 5 bases at J, with 19 bases between the two ends. This CDR3 is CASSDSSVEGDEQYF. The CDR3 DNA is TGTGCCAGCAGTGATTCCTCAGTAGAGGGGGACGAGCAGTACTTC.

This clone was counted a single time. This chain links TRBV2 with TRBJ1-4; no definite D call. The CDR3 totals 14 residues. The V gene's germline CDR1 is SNHLY and CDR2 FYNNEI. Trimming pared 9 bases from V and 8 bases from J, leaving 19 bases between. The CDR3 here is CARPKRLPGEKLFF. CDR3 nucleotides: TGTGCCAGACCTAAGAGGCTCCCGGGGGAAAAACTGTTTTTT.